The 24 T cell receptor beta chains below all came from one sample that was sequenced in a study of regulatory T cells in long-lasting Graves disease (dated by TCRdb to the early 2020s). The time point label, read with the paper, signifies: newly diagnosed GD, antithyroid drugs for less than 3 months. RNA was extracted from PBMCs in TRIzol for both TCR sequencing and RNA sequencing. The protocol used for the library was multiplex PCR. The sample was run on an Illumina HiSeq 4000. CDR3 regions were amplified by Arm-PCR with iRepertoire HTBI primers to construct TCR beta libraries. In TCRdb, the public reads were trimmed at Q25 with fastp and aligned with MiXCR, with productive beta chains retained. Every entry covers one CDR3 protein and lists the most common genes and DNA from its rows. The sample includes about 310,000 distinct CDR3 sequences, with approximately 20% observed a single time. Less than 40% of the sample lies in the top ten.

Sequenced here: peripheral blood mononuclear cells (PBMCs), sampled at new diagnosis, from a patient treated with antithyroid drugs. These TCRs come from a female donor with Graves disease.

The chain combines TRBV20-1 with TRBJ2-4; 8 positions match TRBD1. Germline V gives CDR1 DFQATT, CDR2 SNEGSKA (reference sequence). The V gene end was trimmed by 6 bases and the J gene end by 9 bases; junction bases not matched to a gene: 7. The CDR3 totals 12 residues. CDR3 sequence: CSASQGAGIQYF. CDR3 DNA sequence: TGCAGTGCCAGCCAGGGGGCGGGCATTCAGTACTTC.

This clonotype was observed a handful of times. A read error is the likely source, as a far larger clone sits one nucleotide away. The rearrangement uses TRBV28 and TRBJ2-7; 8 nucleotides agree with TRBD2. The CDR3 is made up of 17 amino acids. Germline CDR1 is MDHEN and CDR2 is SYDVKM. V dropped 8 bases and J dropped 7; count of bases not matched to a gene: 22. The CDR3 spells CASGRSAGETIHNEQYF. The CDR3 DNA follows: TGTGCCAGCGGCCGTTCAGCGGGAGAGACCATTCACAATGAGCAGTACTTC.

This clonotype was recorded a few times. A much larger clonotype is one base distant, so this may be a read error. The chain joins TRBV9 to TRBJ2-1; 10 bases agree with TRBD2. The last part of the DNA fits TRBJ2-5 better; the J call may be wrong. The CDR3 covers 16 residues. Germline lookup yields CDR1 SGDLS and CDR2 YYNGEE. The CDR3 protein is CASSVGASGSAETQYF. Written as DNA, the CDR3 is TGTGCCAGCAGCGTAGGGGCTAGCGGGAGTGCGGAGACCCAGTACTTC.

This clonotype was detected many times. This sequence joins TRBV28 and TRBJ2-7, with TRBD1 matching over 10 bases. With 3 bases clipped from V and 4 bases from J, the junction kept 6 bases outside the gene matches. Germline values: CDR1 MDHEN, CDR2 SYDVKM. The CDR3 is made up of 15 amino acids. As DNA, the CDR3 is TGTGCCAGCAGTTTGAGGACAGGGGGAAGATACGAGCAGTACTTC. It translates to CASSLRTGGRYEQYF.

This clonotype was seen ten or more times. V gene TRBV12-3 or TRBV12-4 combines with J gene TRBJ2-6; D not resolved. V dropped 7 bases and J dropped 0 bases, with 7 bases sitting between them. The CDR3 is made up of 14 amino acids. CDR3 loop: CASNVLSGANVLTF. The CDR3 region has the DNA TGTGCCAGCAACGTACTCTCTGGGGCCAACGTCCTGACTTTC.

This clonotype occurred many times. The chain uses TRBV29-1 and TRBJ1-1; no firm D call. Per the germline V gene, CDR1 is SQVTM and CDR2 is ANQGSEA. Between the trimmed V and J ends, which lost 7 bases and 1 base, there was a span of 4 bases. This CDR3 is 10 amino acids long. The CDR3 region has the DNA TGCAGCGCAGAGAACACTGAAGCTTTCTTT. It specifies CSAENTEAFF.

This clonotype was observed a few times. The rearrangement links TRBV6-1 to TRBJ1-1; D possibly corresponds to TRBD1 (5 bases). V was trimmed by 7 bases and J by 8 bases, leaving 14 bases between them. Germline values: CDR1 MNHNS, CDR2 SASEGT. The CDR3 is 12 residues long. CDR3 coding DNA: TGTGCCAGCATGGGACCGGCACTCGAAGCTTTCTTT. Translation: CASMGPALEAFF.

Turning to this clonotype: The junction shows a germline mismatch at one end, possibly a read error. The rearrangement uses TRBV20-1 and TRBJ2-3; TRBD2 agrees at 8 bases. Germline V gene sequence: CDR1 DFQATT, CDR2 SNEGSKA (reference sequence). The CDR3 is 14 amino acids. CDR3 DNA sequence: TGCAGAGCTAACTTAGCGGGAAGCACAGATACGCAGTATTTT. As protein: CRANLAGSTDTQYF.

Only a few counts were recorded for this clonotype. The CDR3 nucleotides read TGTGCCAGCAGCTTGGGGACTAGCGGGACGGCAGATACGCAGTATTTT. The encoded protein is CASSLGTSGTADTQYF. The V gene is TRBV7-2, the J gene TRBJ2-3, with 13 bases fitting TRBD2. The junction had 4 bases not matched to a gene; V was cut back by 3 bases and J by 4 bases. The CDR3 loop spans 16 amino acids. Germline V gene data show CDR1 as SGHTA and CDR2 as FQGNSA.

This clonotype appeared a few times. The J gene is TRBJ2-7, the V gene TRBV24-1; no clear D. The germline V gene has CDR1 KGHDR and CDR2 SFDVKD. The CDR3 has 13 amino acids. V shed 5 bases and J shed 1 base, with 8 bases lying between them. The CDR3 DNA is TGTGCCACCAGTGGAACCCATTCCTACGAGCAGTACTTC. Protein: CATSGTHSYEQYF.

The chain couples TRBV6-1 to TRBJ2-7; TRBD1 aligns across 9 bases. The CDR3 runs 19 residues. The V segment lost 5 bases and the J segment 4 bases; nucleotides outside the gene matches: 21. Germline V lookup: CDR1 MNHNS, CDR2 SASEGT. The CDR3, as DNA: TGTGCCAGCAGTAGGAGCCGCACACCGGGACAGGGTTACTTTTACGAGCAGTACTTC. Protein product: CASSRSRTPGQGYFYEQYF.

The chain uses TRBV18 and TRBJ1-5; no clear D. V was cut by 0 bases and J by 5 bases, with 11 bases left in between. CDR3 length equals 15 residues. The germline CDR1 and CDR2 sequences are KGHSH and LQKENI. The CDR3 DNA is TGTGCCAGCTCACCACCTTCTAGGGTACATCAGCCCCAGCATTTT. This codes for CASSPPSRVHQPQHF.

This clonotype was counted many times. This chain uses TRBV24-1 with TRBJ2-5, with 10 bases identical to TRBD1. V shed 4 bases and J 3 bases; nucleotides not matched to a gene: 4. Per the germline V gene, CDR1 is KGHDR and CDR2 is SFDVKD. The CDR3 has 15 amino acids. The CDR3: CATSDPGQGKETQYF. The CDR3 bases are TGTGCCACCAGTGACCCGGGACAGGGGAAAGAGACCCAGTACTTC.

This clonotype was seen more than once but under ten times. The genes are TRBV28 and TRBJ2-7, with TRBD2 matching 7 bases. CDR1 is MDHEN and CDR2 is SYDVKM in the germline V gene. V was pared by 4 bases and J by 5 bases, with 5 bases of the junction left unmatched. CDR3 length: 13 amino acids. CDR3 coding DNA: TGTGCCAGCAGTTCGCGGGGGACCCACGAGCAGTACTTC. As protein: CASSSRGTHEQYF.

The CDR3 DNA reads as TGTGCCAGCTCACCCACCGGGACTAGCGTGTCCTCTGGGGCCAACGTCCTGACTTTC. It encodes CASSPTGTSVSSGANVLTF. The chain uses TRBV18 and TRBJ2-6; 10 nucleotides align to TRBD2. Trimming took 3 bases from V and 0 from J; bases not matched to a gene: 8. CDR1 and CDR2 from the germline V gene are KGHSH and LQKENI. There are 19 residues in the CDR3.

The table lists this clonotype with many counts. This chain connects TRBV6-2 or TRBV6-3 to TRBJ2-7; 9 nucleotides line up with TRBD1. V was clipped by 5 bases and J by 1 base; unmatched bases: 6. Germline CDR1 is MNHEY and CDR2 is SVGEGT. This CDR3 is 15 amino acids long. DNA of the CDR3: TGTGCCAGCAGTAGACAGGGGGGATCTTCCTACGAGCAGTACTTC. Protein product: CASSRQGGSSYEQYF.

This clonotype has a handful of counts. The chain joins TRBV20-1 to TRBJ1-3; perhaps TRBD1 as D (6 bases). CDR1 and CDR2 (germline): DFQATT, SNEGSKA (reference sequence). The CDR3 is 17 amino acids. V lost 0 bases to trimming and J lost 2 bases, with 17 bases between them. CDR3 amino acids: CSARDQARTVTGNTIYF. The CDR3 nucleotides read TGCAGTGCTAGAGACCAGGCCCGGACAGTCACTGGAAACACCATATATTTT.

This clonotype occurred many times. V is TRBV18 and J is TRBJ1-3; D is possibly TRBD1 (6 bases). V was shortened by 5 bases and J by 0 bases, with 11 bases between the two germline ends. Germline V CDR1 and CDR2: KGHSH, LQKENI. This CDR3 comprises 15 residues. CDR3 nucleotide sequence: TGTGCCAGCTCAAGGACAGTTCACTCTGGAAACACCATATATTTT. It encodes CASSRTVHSGNTIYF.

This clonotype was recorded many times. The chain is built from TRBV2 and TRBJ2-1, with TRBD2 matching over 10 bases. The germline V gene encodes CDR1 SNHLY and CDR2 FYNNEI. The CDR3 runs 15 residues. V lost 11 bases, J lost 4 bases, and 11 bases stayed unmatched. The CDR3 DNA reads TGTGCCTCTGCACGAGGACTAGCGGAATACAATGAGCAGTTCTTC. As protein: CASARGLAEYNEQFF.

The chain recombines TRBV5-6 with TRBJ1-5, with 9 bases matching TRBD1. Germline V gene sequence: CDR1 SGHDT, CDR2 YYEEEE. This CDR3 is 14 amino acids long. J gave up 6 bases and V 4 bases, and 5 bases lay outside the gene matches. The CDR3 spells CASSLGQGSQPQHF. The DNA for the CDR3 is TGTGCCAGCAGCCTAGGACAGGGGAGTCAGCCCCAGCATTTT.

The rearrangement links TRBV20-1 to TRBJ2-7; the D is unclear. This CDR3 is 12 amino acids long. Trimming left V 1 base short and J 2 bases short, with 6 bases between. Germline V lookup: CDR1 DFQATT, CDR2 SNEGSKA (reference sequence). The CDR3: CSARAGPYEQYF. Written as DNA, the CDR3 is TGCAGTGCTAGAGCGGGTCCCTACGAGCAGTACTTC.

The CDR3 bases are TGTGCCAGCAGCTCAAACAGGGGGCTGAACACCGGGGAGCTGTTTTTT. Protein: CASSSNRGLNTGELFF. The chain carries TRBV11-2 and TRBJ2-2; 9 nucleotides align to TRBD1. The CDR3 is 16 residues long. Germline trimming cut 4 bases from V and 1 base from J; bases unmatched to any gene: 4. Per germline, CDR1 SGHAT and CDR2 FQNNGV.

This clonotype was picked up many times. The V and J genes are TRBV20-1 and TRBJ2-2, with D hard to call. V was pared by 0 bases and J by 5 bases, with 7 bases between. CDR1 and CDR2 from the germline V gene are DFQATT and SNEGSKA (reference sequence). The CDR3 spans 13 residues. CDR3: CSAREVLTGELFF. In DNA, the CDR3 is TGCAGTGCTAGAGAAGTTCTAACCGGGGAGCTGTTTTTT.

A word on this clonotype: A read error is the likely source, as a far larger clone sits one nucleotide away. The V call is TRBV2, the J call TRBJ2-5, with 8 bases that match TRBD2. Germline V gene lookup returns CDR1 SNHLY and CDR2 FYNNEI. CDR3 length equals 13 residues. J gave up 11 bases and V 5 bases, and 10 bases lay outside the gene matches. In nucleotides, the CDR3 is TGTGCCAGCAGTCGACTAGCGCGGGATGAGCAGTACTTC. Residues: CASSRLARDEQYF.